This is a list of T cell receptor beta chains from one sample in a study of early T cells in non-severe SARS-CoV-2 infection. MiXCR, applied by TCRdb to the 5' RACE reads, yields one record per CDR3 protein. The sample lists 15,000 to 25,000 distinct CDR3 sequences; over 4% were seen once. Sequenced sample: whole blood. The receptors originated from an adult who was a healthcare worker with PCR-confirmed SARS-CoV-2 infection or an uninfected control (not recorded which). The CDR3 runs from the conserved cysteine through the conserved F or W. D genes are given only for firm matches. Clone sizes are given selectively: once, few, many, or a class where the clone is expanded.

.	many	TRBV18	TRBJ1-5	CASSPGGRQPQHF	TGTGCCAGCTCACCAGGGGGTAGGCAGCCCCAGCATTTT
.	.	TRBV10-3	TRBJ2-1	CAITMRIENKQFF	TGTGCCATCACCATGAGGATAGAGAATAAGCAGTTCTTC
.	many	TRBV7-6	TRBJ2-5	CASSGSRLETQYF	TGTGCCAGCAGCGGATCAAGGTTGGAGACCCAGTACTTC
.	many	TRBV29-1	TRBJ1-1	CSVEEARNTEAFF	TGCAGCGTTGAAGAGGCGCGTAACACTGAAGCTTTCTTT
TRBD2	.	TRBV7-6	TRBJ2-3	CASSTSADTQYF	TGTGCCAGCAGCACTAGCGCAGATACGCAGTATTTT
TRBD1	medium-sized	TRBV10-3	TRBJ1-4	CATQDRVDEKLFF	TGTGCCACCCAAGACAGGGTTGATGAAAAACTGTTTTTT
.	many	TRBV7-3	TRBJ1-6	CASSYTGNSPLHF	TGTGCCAGCAGCTATACAGGGAATTCACCCCTCCACTTT
.	.	TRBV7-3	TRBJ2-3	CASSPTSRTDTQYF	TGTGCCAGCAGCCCGACTAGTCGGACAGATACGCAGTATTTT
.	.	TRBV5-1	TRBJ2-6	CASVQVPSGANVLTF	TGCGCCAGCGTACAGGTTCCCTCTGGGGCCAACGTCCTGACTTTC
.	many	TRBV7-2	TRBJ2-1	CASSLIQLYNEQFF	TGTGCCAGCAGCCTAATACAGCTCTACAATGAGCAGTTCTTC
.	many	TRBV19	TRBJ2-6	CASSTDLSGANVLTF	TGTGCCAGTAGTACAGACCTCTCTGGGGCCAACGTCCTGACTTTC
.	many	TRBV7-6	TRBJ2-5	CASSSRPQGFGETQYF	TGTGCCAGCAGCTCTAGACCGCAGGGGTTTGGGGAGACCCAGTACTTC
.	many	TRBV12-3/TRBV12-4	TRBJ2-1	CASTESSGYSYNEQFF	TGTGCCAGCACCGAATCAAGCGGATACTCCTACAATGAGCAGTTCTTC
TRBD1	few	TRBV6-1	TRBJ1-1	CASSQGGTEAFF	TGTGCCAGCAGTCAGGGGGGCACTGAAGCTTTCTTT
.	few	TRBV3-1	TRBJ1-6	CASSPRAVNSPLHF	TGTGCCAGCAGCCCCCGGGCAGTTAATTCACCCCTCCACTTT
TRBD1	many	TRBV6-1	TRBJ1-5	CASRTGYQPQHF	TGTGCCAGCCGGACAGGGTATCAGCCCCAGCATTTT
.	many	TRBV5-6	TRBJ2-7	CASSYTASPYEQYF	TGTGCCAGCAGTTATACTGCAAGTCCCTACGAGCAGTACTTC
TRBD1	few	TRBV7-9	TRBJ1-1	CASSLETGAAAFF	TGTGCCAGCAGCTTAGAAACAGGGGCAGCAGCTTTCTTT
TRBD1	many	TRBV5-8	TRBJ1-5	CASRGDRGGQPQHF	TGTGCCAGCAGGGGGGACAGGGGTGGACAGCCCCAGCATTTT
.	many	TRBV19	TRBJ2-2	CASSRDPLPELFF	TGTGCCAGTTCCCGGGACCCTCTCCCGGAGCTGTTTTTT
.	many	TRBV6-5	TRBJ2-7	CASSYSRARYEQYF	TGTGCCAGCAGTTACTCGAGGGCCCGCTACGAGCAGTACTTC
TRBD1	few	TRBV7-6	TRBJ2-3	CASSLDLQGVADTQYF	TGTGCCAGCAGCTTAGACCTACAGGGGGTAGCAGATACGCAGTATTTT
.	many	TRBV4-2	TRBJ1-1	CASSHSDSLNTEAFF	TGTGCCAGCAGCCACTCGGACAGTCTTAACACTGAAGCTTTCTTT
.	medium-sized	TRBV6-5	TRBJ1-1	CASREANTEAFF	TGTGCCAGCAGAGAGGCGAACACTGAAGCTTTCTTT
TRBD2	many	TRBV19	TRBJ2-1	CATHLGRGMNEQFF	TGTGCCACCCATTTGGGGCGGGGGATGAATGAGCAGTTCTTC
TRBD1	many	TRBV7-6	TRBJ2-3	CASSHLQGAEGTDTQYF	TGTGCCAGCAGCCACCTACAGGGGGCCGAGGGCACAGATACGCAGTATTTT
.	many	TRBV10-3	TRBJ1-1	CAITAGRANTEAFF	TGTGCCATCACCGCGGGGAGGGCGAACACTGAAGCTTTCTTT
.	many	TRBV5-1	TRBJ2-5	CASSPGTWGETQYF	TGCGCCAGCAGCCCCGGGACATGGGGCGAGACCCAGTACTTC
.	many	TRBV18	TRBJ1-5	CASSPFRQESNQPQHF	TGTGCCAGCTCACCATTCCGTCAGGAATCTAATCAGCCCCAGCATTTT
TRBD2	many	TRBV13	TRBJ2-1	CAASGAGGNEQFF	TGTGCCGCCTCCGGGGCGGGGGGGAATGAGCAGTTCTTC
.	many	TRBV12-3/TRBV12-4	TRBJ1-1	CASSRDLEAFF	TGTGCCAGCAGCCGCGACCTTGAAGCTTTCTTT
TRBD1	many	TRBV7-2	TRBJ1-2	CASSLAGQGRNYGYTF	TGTGCCAGCAGCTTAGCGGGACAGGGAAGGAACTATGGCTACACCTTC
.	medium-sized	TRBV12-5	TRBJ1-2	CASAIEQSSRYTF	TGTGCTAGTGCTATCGAACAGAGTAGCCGCTACACCTTC
.	many	TRBV4-1	TRBJ2-3	CASSQEGQDTQYF	TGCGCCAGCAGCCAAGAAGGTCAAGATACGCAGTATTTT
.	many	TRBV6-6	TRBJ1-5	CASSQGTGRQPQHF	TGTGCCAGCAGTCAAGGGACTGGCCGGCAGCCCCAGCATTTT
.	.	TRBV19	TRBJ1-2	CASGFWEGYTF	TGTGCCTCTGGCTTCTGGGAAGGCTACACCTTC
.	many	TRBV7-6	TRBJ2-3	CASSLAADTDTQYF	TGTGCCAGCAGCTTAGCGGCCGACACAGATACGCAGTATTTT
.	.	TRBV11-1	TRBJ2-7	CASSLVGFTYEQYF	TGTGCCAGCAGCTTAGTAGGGTTCACCTACGAGCAGTACTTC
.	many	TRBV14	TRBJ1-2	CASSQGWRNNYGYTF	TGTGCCAGCAGCCAAGGTTGGAGAAATAACTATGGCTACACCTTC
.	few	TRBV7-9	TRBJ2-4	CASSPSFLTPWSGNIQYF	TGTGCCAGCAGCCCGTCTTTTCTCACACCCTGGTCGGGAAACATTCAGTACTTC
.	few	TRBV20-1	TRBJ2-5	CSARYRTGRPETQYF	TGCAGTGCTAGATACAGGACCGGCCGACCAGAGACCCAGTACTTC